The 27 T cell receptor beta chains presented below share a single source sample, sequenced in a study of blood T cell repertoires in COVID-19. Assay: immunoSEQ multiplex PCR; the TCRdb copy retains only in-frame clones and omits some. The profile shows fewer than 250,000 clones, about 81% of them singletons. Input material: PBMCs or T cells enriched from blood (not recorded which). These receptors were obtained from a woman aged 25 to 39 who had recovered from COVID-19.

This clone was seen just once. V and J are TRBV5-4 and TRBJ2-1; D not certain. This CDR3 has 12 residues. Trimming pared 2 bases from V and 6 bases from J, leaving 6 bases between. The germline V gene has CDR1 SGHNT and CDR2 YYREEE (reference sequence). The CDR3 loop reads CASSFPSNEQFF. The DNA of the CDR3 is TGTGCCAGCAGCTTTCCTAGCAATGAGCAGTTCTTC.

The chain recombines TRBV10-3 with TRBJ2-7, with 13 positions matching TRBD2. CDR3 size: 15 residues. Trimming removed 3 bases from V and 3 bases from J; junction bases left unmatched: 2. Per germline, CDR1 ENHRY and CDR2 SYGVKD. CDR3 DNA sequence: TGTGCCATCAGTGATAGACTAGCGGGAGGCTACGAGCAGTACTTC. Translation gives CAISDRLAGGYEQYF.

This chain uses TRBV7-6 with TRBJ2-3; D might be TRBD1 (5 bases). This CDR3 has 15 residues. Trimming stripped 5 bases from V and 3 bases from J, with 15 bases between. Germline lookup yields CDR1 SGHVS and CDR2 FNYEAQ. The CDR3 loop is CASSVGRGTTDTQYF. The DNA for the CDR3 is TGTGCCAGCAGCGTCGGTAGGGGTACAACAGATACGCAGTATTTT.

The CDR3 DNA follows: TGTGCCAGCAGTGAGGCTGATTACAATGAGCAGTTCTTC. It yields the protein CASSEADYNEQFF. The chain joins TRBV2 to TRBJ2-1, with unresolved D. The V end was cut by 3 bases, the J end by 4 bases, with 7 bases between. Germline-derived CDR1 and CDR2 are SNHLY and FYNNEI. The CDR3 extends over 13 amino acids.

This clone was detected only once. V is TRBV18 and J is TRBJ1-2; 8 nucleotides agree with TRBD1. Germline-derived CDR1 and CDR2 are KGHSH and LQKENI. With 2 bases clipped from V and 7 bases from J, the junction kept 3 bases outside the gene matches. The CDR3 is 13 amino acids. The CDR3 is CASSPGQGRGYTF. In nucleotides, the CDR3 is TGTGCCAGCTCACCAGGACAGGGCCGTGGCTACACCTTC.

J is TRBJ2-7 and V is TRBV6-5, with D possibly matching TRBD1 (5 bases). The CDR3 length is 13 residues. V was clipped by 10 bases and J by 1 base, with 14 bases between them. Per the germline V gene, CDR1 is MNHEY and CDR2 is SVGAGI. The CDR3 region is CATLRQLSYEQYF. Here the CDR3 DNA reads TGTGCCACCTTAAGACAGTTGTCCTACGAGCAGTACTTC.

This clone is a singleton in its sample. CDR3 sequence reads: CASSQGPTYEQYV. The CDR3 bases are TGTGCCAGCAGCCAGGGGCCAACCTACGAGCAGTACGTC. The V gene is TRBV3-1 (or the pseudogene TRBV3-2), the J gene TRBJ2-7; a possible D gene is TRBD1 (5 bases). The germline gives CDR1 LGHDT, CDR2 YNNKEL (reference sequence). The V and J ends lost 3 bases and 2 bases respectively, with 8 bases between them. This CDR3 has 13 amino acids.

The chain links TRBV27 to TRBJ1-1, with D uncertain. Germline V gene data show CDR1 as MNHEY and CDR2 as SMNVEV (reference sequence). The CDR3 contains 13 residues. Trimming left V 2 bases short and J 3 bases short, with 7 bases between. CDR3 sequence (DNA): TGTGCCAGCAGTTTACTCGAGCACACTGAAGCTTTCTTT. Its translation is CASSLLEHTEAFF.

The J gene is TRBJ2-3, the V gene TRBV9, with TRBD2 matching over 14 bases. The CDR3 totals 17 residues. V was clipped by 4 bases and J by 2 bases; unmatched bases: 6. Germline V CDR1 and CDR2: SGDLS, YYNGEE. CDR3 sequence reads: CASSLGLAGGSTDTQYF. CDR3 sequence (DNA): TGTGCCAGCAGCTTAGGACTAGCGGGAGGATCCACAGATACGCAGTATTTT.

The chain recombines TRBV5-3 with TRBJ2-5; 7 bases align to TRBD2. TRBV5-3 is annotated as an ORF whose role is uncertain. The CDR3 has 20 amino acids. Unmatched junction bases numbered 20, after V lost 2 bases and J lost 1 base. CDR3 DNA sequence: TGTGCCAGAAGCTTCACTTTATGGGACTATTCTGGGTCAATCCAAGAGACCCAGTACTTC. Amino acids: CARSFTLWDYSGSIQETQYF.

This chain connects TRBV5-1 to TRBJ1-1; TRBD1 might be the D (5 bases). This CDR3 is 16 amino acids long. Trimming cost V 0 bases and J 1 base, with 13 bases left between them. Germline assignment: CDR1 SGHRS and CDR2 YFSETQ. CDR3 loop: CASSLALGQGNTEAFF. The CDR3 DNA reads as TGCGCCAGCAGCTTGGCCCTCGGGCAGGGGAACACTGAAGCTTTCTTT.

The CDR3 coding sequence is TGTGCCAGTAGTATCGGGGGAGTCCGAAACACCATATATTTT. Its protein product is CASSIGGVRNTIYF. This chain connects TRBV19 to TRBJ1-3; possibly TRBD1 for D (5 bases). V lost 3 bases and J 5 bases, leaving 11 bases between the germline ends. Per germline, CDR1 LNHDA and CDR2 SQIVND (reference sequence). The CDR3 sequence is 14 residues long.

This clone occurred a few times. This chain links TRBV24-1 with TRBJ2-1, with a tentative D call TRBD1 (5 bases). The V end lost 9 bases, the J end lost 0 bases, and 17 bases lay between the germline ends. From germline, CDR1 is KGHDR and CDR2 SFDVKD. There are 16 residues in the CDR3. The CDR3, as DNA: TGTGCCACCGGAAAGCAGGGTCCCAGCTCCTACAATGAGCAGTTCTTC. Its translation: CATGKQGPSSYNEQFF.

The chain couples TRBV25-1 to TRBJ2-4, with 7 bases that match TRBD1. V shed 5 bases, J shed 7 bases, and the junction held 8 bases outside the gene matches. This CDR3 spans 14 amino acids. CDR1 MGHDK and CDR2 SYGVNS come from the germline V gene. The CDR3 DNA sequence: TGTGCCAGCAGTCAAGCCGGGACAGCGAACATTCAGTACTTC. Its protein product is CASSQAGTANIQYF.

This sequence joins TRBV29-1 and TRBJ2-1; the match to TRBD2 covers 8 bases. The CDR3 extends over 15 amino acids. V was clipped by 5 bases and J by 5 bases; unmatched bases: 11. Per the germline V gene, CDR1 is SQVTM and CDR2 is ANQGSEA. CDR3 protein: CSVPLQGLDNNEQFF. The CDR3 region has the DNA TGCAGCGTTCCTCTCCAGGGACTAGACAACAATGAGCAGTTCTTC.

This rearrangement joins TRBV10-3 to TRBJ1-2, with a possible D match to TRBD1 (5 bases). V was trimmed by 4 bases and J by 2 bases, leaving 8 bases between them. Germline-derived CDR1 and CDR2 are ENHRY and SYGVKD. The CDR3 consists of 13 residues. Written as DNA, the CDR3 is TGTGCCATCAGTGGGGCAGGGAACTATGGCTACACCTTC. Residues: CAISGAGNYGYTF.

The CDR3 region is CASSVAGTGDTGELFF. The CDR3 DNA sequence: TGTGCCAGCAGCGTAGCCGGGACAGGCGACACCGGGGAGCTGTTTTTT. The gene calls are TRBV9 and TRBJ2-2; 8 bases agree with TRBD1. The J segment lost 3 bases and the V segment lost 0 bases, leaving 4 bases of the junction unmatched. The CDR3 has 16 residues. Germline V lookup: CDR1 SGDLS, CDR2 YYNGEE.

The rearrangement joins TRBV2 to TRBJ2-1; TRBD1 is a possible D gene (7 bases). CDR1 is SNHLY and CDR2 is FYNNEI in the germline V gene. Trimming took 3 bases from V and 5 from J, leaving 14 bases between them. This CDR3 is 15 amino acids long. The CDR3 loop reads CASSEIQGGHNEQFF. The DNA of the CDR3 is TGTGCCAGCAGTGAGATCCAGGGGGGCCACAATGAGCAGTTCTTC.

This clone was seen more than once but under ten times. The chain couples TRBV6-5 to TRBJ1-3, with a possible D match to TRBD1 (5 bases). The CDR3 consists of 13 residues. CDR1 MNHEY and CDR2 SVGAGI come from the germline V gene. The germline V and J ends were trimmed by 6 bases and 3 bases, with 9 bases remaining between them. The CDR3 DNA reads TGTGCCAGCAGGGACATTCGTGGAAACACCATATATTTT. Translating gives CASRDIRGNTIYF.

This clone appeared once. The chain carries TRBV19 and TRBJ1-2, with unresolved D. This CDR3 contains 14 residues. CDR1 and CDR2 (germline): LNHDA, SQIVND (reference sequence). Trimming pared 3 bases from V and 0 bases from J, leaving 8 bases between. The CDR3 region is CASSIKRPNYGYTF. DNA for the CDR3: TGTGCCAGTAGTATTAAGAGGCCTAACTATGGCTACACCTTC.

The chain is built from TRBV18 and TRBJ1-3, with TRBD1 as a possible D gene (5 bases). In germline, CDR1 is KGHSH, CDR2 LQKENI. The CDR3 extends over 15 amino acids. Trimming removed 0 bases from V and 4 bases from J, with 10 bases in between. The CDR3 spells CASSPPLRVGNTIYF. Written as DNA, the CDR3 is TGTGCCAGCTCACCACCGCTCAGGGTGGGAAACACCATATATTTT.

The chain employs TRBV12-3 or TRBV12-4 and TRBJ2-4, with a possible D match to TRBD1 (5 bases). Trimming took off 8 bases at V and 9 bases at J, with 14 bases between the two ends. This CDR3 spans 12 amino acids. CDR3 in amino acids: CASCRQGPIQYF. The CDR3 nucleotides are TGTGCCAGCTGTAGGCAGGGTCCCATTCAGTACTTC.

This clone was seen a few times. This chain uses TRBV28 with TRBJ2-3; TRBD1 is a possible D gene (6 bases). This CDR3 spans 15 amino acids. Germline V gives CDR1 MDHEN, CDR2 SYDVKM. Trimming cost V 5 bases and J 3 bases, with 15 bases left between them. CDR3 loop: CASSSPGVITDTQYF. CDR3 nucleotide sequence: TGTGCCAGCAGTAGTCCAGGGGTAATAACAGATACGCAGTATTTT.

The chain has TRBV18 and TRBJ2-6, with 11 bases that match TRBD1. The V gene end was trimmed by 3 bases and the J gene end by 12 bases; junction bases not matched to a gene: 1. The CDR3 consists of 13 residues. CDR1 is KGHSH, CDR2 LQKENI, per germline. CDR3 in amino acids: CASSPGTGGVLTF. Written as DNA, the CDR3 is TGTGCCAGCTCACCCGGGACAGGGGGCGTCCTGACTTTC. Supplemented by reference TRBV18 and TRBJ2-6, the full variable domain reads NAGVMQNPRHLVRRRGQEARLRCSPMKGHSHVYWYRQLPEEGLKFMVYLQKENIIDESGMPKERFSAEFPKEGPSILRIQQVVRGDSAAYFCASSPGTGGVLTFGAGSRLTVL.

The CDR3 loop reads CASSRSTTGELFF. For the CDR3, the DNA is TGTGCCAGCAGTCGGTCTACCACCGGGGAGCTGTTTTTT. The chain uses TRBV2 and TRBJ2-2; D unresolved. From germline, CDR1 is SNHLY and CDR2 FYNNEI. The ends were cut back, 5 bases at V and 4 bases at J, with 8 bases in the middle. CDR3 length: 13 amino acids.

The chain couples TRBV14 to TRBJ2-6; TRBD1 matches at 10 bases. The germline V gene encodes CDR1 SGHDN and CDR2 FVKESK. This CDR3 has 17 residues. The trim removed 2 bases at V and 3 bases at J, leaving 4 bases unmatched. Here the CDR3 reads CASSQPTGGGGANVLTF. CDR3 bases: TGTGCCAGCAGCCAACCGACAGGGGGCGGTGGGGCCAACGTCCTGACTTTC.

This rearrangement joins TRBV2 to TRBJ1-1; D unresolved. The germline V gene has CDR1 SNHLY and CDR2 FYNNEI. The CDR3 spans 14 residues. The germline V and J ends were trimmed by 3 bases and 0 bases, with 8 bases remaining between them. The CDR3 coding sequence is TGTGCCAGCAGTGATTACGGTCTGAACACTGAAGCTTTCTTT. Translation gives CASSDYGLNTEAFF.